The 4 T cell receptor beta chains in this list originate from one sample, sequenced in a study of T cell repertoires in cytomegalovirus infection. Their target antigens are unknown. TCRdb reprocessed the reads with MiXCR, giving one entry per CDR3 protein. The sample carries some 200,000 distinct CDR3 sequences, approximately 38% recorded once. This material consisted of CD8+ T cells from cultured PBMCs, taken from culture after CMV antigen stimulation. The receptors stem from a human donor in good health (CMV status not recorded). Some clones in this sample may be carry-over from other donors' samples.

This clonotype turned up a few times. The chain has TRBV7-8 and TRBJ2-1; possibly TRBD1 for D (6 bases). Germline CDR1 reads SGHVS; CDR2 reads FQNEAQ. The CDR3 loop spans 15 amino acids. V was clipped by 1 base and J by 4 bases, with 11 bases between them. Here the CDR3 DNA reads TGTGCCAGCAGCTTAGTTTCAGGGGAATACAATGAGCAGTTCTTC. Translation gives CASSLVSGEYNEQFF. Filled out from reference TRBV7-8 and TRBJ2-1, the complete variable domain reads GAGVSQSPRYKVAKRGQDVALRCDPISGHVSLFWYQQALGQGPEFLTYFQNEAQLDKSGLPSDRFFAERPEGSVSTLKIQRTQQEDSAVYLCASSLVSGEYNEQFFGPGTRLTVL.

J is TRBJ2-1 and V is TRBV5-6; TRBD2 matches 8 bases. CDR1 is SGHDT, CDR2 YYEEEE, per germline. The CDR3 loop spans 12 amino acids. V dropped 4 bases and J dropped 7; count of bases not matched to a gene: 1. The CDR3 DNA reads TGTGCCAGCAGCGGGACTAGTAATGAGCAGTTCTTC. Translated: CASSGTSNEQFF.

The CDR3 reads CASSQDWGVKAKNIQYF. CDR3 bases: TGCGCCAGCAGCCAAGATTGGGGGGTAAAAGCCAAAAACATTCAGTACTTC. This chain links TRBV4-1 with TRBJ2-4, with D possibly matching TRBD2 (6 bases). V was cut by 0 bases and J by 0 bases, with 12 bases left in between. This CDR3 has 17 residues. Germline CDR1 is MGHRA and CDR2 is YSYEKL.

The CDR3 coding sequence is TGTGCCAGCAGCTTTCGACTAGCGGGGGGAGGTGAGCAGTTCTTC. Translated, it gives CASSFRLAGGGEQFF. The V and J genes are TRBV7-8 and TRBJ2-1; TRBD2 aligns across 13 bases. Germline lookup yields CDR1 SGHVS and CDR2 FQNEAQ. CDR3 length: 15 residues. With V trimmed by 3 bases and J by 9 bases, 5 bases remained unmatched.